This T cell receptor beta chain was observed in a study of blood T cell repertoires in COVID-19. At the level of the study: Italy, Spain and the United States were the sources of the convalescent and acute COVID-19 samples. Nucleic acid was either cDNA or gDNA, and it came from T cells, B-cell-depleted T cells, or PBMCs.

This CDR3 contains 15 residues. Germline CDR1 and CDR2: MNHEY and SVGAGI. J gave up 4 bases and V 7 bases, and 8 bases lay outside the gene matches. TCRdb keeps only in-frame clones here, not all; method: immunoSEQ multiplex PCR. The sample carries approximately 210,000 clones, around 84% recorded once. The V call is TRBV6-5, the J call TRBJ2-1, with 9 nucleotides matching TRBD1. This TCR was recovered from a man younger than 40 with active or convalescent COVID-19. Sequencing input: peripheral blood. The CDR3 bases are TGTGCCAGCACCCCGGGACAGGGAGGTTACAATGAGCAGTTCTTC. Translated: CASTPGQGGYNEQFF.